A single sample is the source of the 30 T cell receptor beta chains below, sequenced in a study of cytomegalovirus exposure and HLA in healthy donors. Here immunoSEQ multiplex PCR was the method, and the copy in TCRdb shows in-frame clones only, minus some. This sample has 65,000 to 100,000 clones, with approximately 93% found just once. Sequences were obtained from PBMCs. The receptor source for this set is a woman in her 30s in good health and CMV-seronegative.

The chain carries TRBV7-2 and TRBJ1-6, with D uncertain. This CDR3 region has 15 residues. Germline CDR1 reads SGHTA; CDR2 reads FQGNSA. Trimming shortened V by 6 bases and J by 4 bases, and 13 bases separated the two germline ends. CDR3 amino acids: CASSEFYSYNSPLHF. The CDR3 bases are TGTGCCAGCAGTGAGTTTTACAGTTATAATTCACCCCTCCACTTT.

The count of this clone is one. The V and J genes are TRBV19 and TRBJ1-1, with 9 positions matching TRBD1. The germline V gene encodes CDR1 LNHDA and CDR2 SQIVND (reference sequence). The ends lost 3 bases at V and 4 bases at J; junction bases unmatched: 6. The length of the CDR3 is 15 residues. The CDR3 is CASSIRTGATTEAFF. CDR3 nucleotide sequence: TGTGCCAGTAGTATCAGGACAGGGGCGACCACTGAAGCTTTCTTT.

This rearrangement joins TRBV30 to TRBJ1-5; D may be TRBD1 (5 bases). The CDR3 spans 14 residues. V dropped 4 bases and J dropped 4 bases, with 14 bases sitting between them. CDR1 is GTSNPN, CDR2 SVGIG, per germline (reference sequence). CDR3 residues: CAWIPRGENQPQHF. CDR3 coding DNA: TGTGCCTGGATCCCCCGGGGGGAAAATCAGCCCCAGCATTTT.

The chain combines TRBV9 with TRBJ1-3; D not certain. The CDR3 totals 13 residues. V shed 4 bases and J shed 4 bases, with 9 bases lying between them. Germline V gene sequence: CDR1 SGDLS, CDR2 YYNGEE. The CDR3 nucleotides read TGTGCCAGCAGCCCCCGCGGCGGAAACACCATATATTTT. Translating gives CASSPRGGNTIYF.

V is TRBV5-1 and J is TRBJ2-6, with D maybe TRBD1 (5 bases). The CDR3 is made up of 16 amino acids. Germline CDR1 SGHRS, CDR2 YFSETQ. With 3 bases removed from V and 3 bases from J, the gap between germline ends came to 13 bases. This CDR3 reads CASSSVTGYGANVLTF. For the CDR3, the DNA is TGCGCCAGCAGCTCGGTAACAGGATATGGGGCCAACGTCCTGACTTTC.

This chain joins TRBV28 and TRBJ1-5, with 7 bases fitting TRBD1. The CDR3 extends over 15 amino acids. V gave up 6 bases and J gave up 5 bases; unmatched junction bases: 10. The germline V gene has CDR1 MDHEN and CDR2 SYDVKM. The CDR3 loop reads CASRSTGTMDQPQHF. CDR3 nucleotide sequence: TGTGCCAGCAGGTCGACAGGGACAATGGATCAGCCCCAGCATTTT.

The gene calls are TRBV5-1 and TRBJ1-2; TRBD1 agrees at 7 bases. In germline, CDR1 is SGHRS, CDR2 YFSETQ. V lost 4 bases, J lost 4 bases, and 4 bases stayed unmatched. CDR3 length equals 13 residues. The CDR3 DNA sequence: TGCGCCAGCAGCACCGGACAGGCCTATGGCTACACCTTC. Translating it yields CASSTGQAYGYTF.

The CDR3 loop reads CASSRVLPAGGPNEQFF. The CDR3 DNA reads TGTGCCAGCAGCCGAGTACTACCAGCGGGGGGGCCAAATGAGCAGTTCTTC. The rearrangement links TRBV7-9 to TRBJ2-1, with 10 bases lining up with TRBD2. Trimming took 5 bases from V and 7 from J; bases not matched to a gene: 14. Germline CDR1 and CDR2: SEHNR and FQNEAQ (reference sequence). The CDR3 is made up of 17 amino acids.

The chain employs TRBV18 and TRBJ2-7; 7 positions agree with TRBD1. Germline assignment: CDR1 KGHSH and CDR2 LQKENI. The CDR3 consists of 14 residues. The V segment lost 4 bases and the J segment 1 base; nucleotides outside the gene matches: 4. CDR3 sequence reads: CASSRDRNSYEQYF. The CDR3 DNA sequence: TGTGCCAGCTCACGGGACAGAAATTCCTACGAGCAGTACTTC.

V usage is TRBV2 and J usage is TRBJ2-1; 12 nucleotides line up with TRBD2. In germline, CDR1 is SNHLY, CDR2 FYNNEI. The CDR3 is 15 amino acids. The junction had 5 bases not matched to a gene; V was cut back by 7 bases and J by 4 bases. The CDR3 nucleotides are TGTGCCAGCACCCTCACTAGCGGGGGGTACAATGAGCAGTTCTTC. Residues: CASTLTSGGYNEQFF.

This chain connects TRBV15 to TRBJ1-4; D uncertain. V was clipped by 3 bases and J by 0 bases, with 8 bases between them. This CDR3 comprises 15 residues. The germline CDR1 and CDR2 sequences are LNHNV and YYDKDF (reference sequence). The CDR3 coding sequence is TGTGCCACCAGCAGTTTGGCTGCAACTAATGAAAAACTGTTTTTT. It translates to CATSSLAATNEKLFF.

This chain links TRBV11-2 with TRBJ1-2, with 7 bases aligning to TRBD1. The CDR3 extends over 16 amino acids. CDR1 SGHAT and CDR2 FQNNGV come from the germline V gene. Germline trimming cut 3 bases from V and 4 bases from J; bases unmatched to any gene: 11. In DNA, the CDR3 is TGTGCCAGCAGCTTGGGGTCTGTAAGACAGGGCTATGGCTACACCTTC. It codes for CASSLGSVRQGYGYTF.

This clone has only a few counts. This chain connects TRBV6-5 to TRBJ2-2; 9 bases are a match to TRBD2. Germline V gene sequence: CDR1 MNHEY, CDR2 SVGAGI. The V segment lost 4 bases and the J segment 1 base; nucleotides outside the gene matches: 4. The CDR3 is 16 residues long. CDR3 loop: CASSFSGRGNTGELFF. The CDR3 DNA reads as TGTGCCAGCAGTTTTAGCGGGAGAGGGAACACCGGGGAGCTGTTTTTT.

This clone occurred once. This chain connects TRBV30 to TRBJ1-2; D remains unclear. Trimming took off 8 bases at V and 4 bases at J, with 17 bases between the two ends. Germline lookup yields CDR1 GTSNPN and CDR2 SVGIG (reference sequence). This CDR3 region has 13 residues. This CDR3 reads CAGGGSAAYGYTF. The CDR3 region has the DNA TGTGCCGGTGGCGGATCGGCGGCCTATGGCTACACCTTC.

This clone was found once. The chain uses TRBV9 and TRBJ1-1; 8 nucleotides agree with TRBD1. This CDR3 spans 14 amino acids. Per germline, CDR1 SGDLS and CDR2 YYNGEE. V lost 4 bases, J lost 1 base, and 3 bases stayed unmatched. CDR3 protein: CASSFGQGNTEAFF. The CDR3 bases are TGTGCCAGCAGCTTCGGACAGGGGAACACTGAAGCTTTCTTT.

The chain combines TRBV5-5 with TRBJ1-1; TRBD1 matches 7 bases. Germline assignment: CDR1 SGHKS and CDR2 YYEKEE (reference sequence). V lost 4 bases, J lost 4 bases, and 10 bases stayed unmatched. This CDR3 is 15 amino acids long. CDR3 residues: CASSHRQGPGTEAFF. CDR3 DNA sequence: TGTGCCAGCAGCCATCGACAGGGCCCAGGCACTGAAGCTTTCTTT.

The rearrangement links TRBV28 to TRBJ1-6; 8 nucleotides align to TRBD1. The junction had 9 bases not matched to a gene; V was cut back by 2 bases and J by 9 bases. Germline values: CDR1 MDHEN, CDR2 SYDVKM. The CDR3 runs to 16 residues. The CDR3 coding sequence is TGTGCCAGCAGTTTAAAGGCAGGGGGCAAACGTTCACCCCTCCACTTT. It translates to CASSLKAGGKRSPLHF.

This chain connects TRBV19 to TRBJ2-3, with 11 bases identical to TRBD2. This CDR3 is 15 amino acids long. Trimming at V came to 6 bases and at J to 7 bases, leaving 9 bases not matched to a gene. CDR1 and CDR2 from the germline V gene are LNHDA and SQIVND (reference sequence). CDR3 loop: CASSTTSGETNTQYF. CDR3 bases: TGTGCCAGTAGCACGACTAGCGGGGAAACTAATACGCAGTATTTT.

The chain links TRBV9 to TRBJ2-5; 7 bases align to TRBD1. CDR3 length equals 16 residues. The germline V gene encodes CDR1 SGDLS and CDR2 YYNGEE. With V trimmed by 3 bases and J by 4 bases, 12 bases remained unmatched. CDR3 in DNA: TGTGCCAGCAGCGCAGCAGAACTTCAGGGGGTAGAGACCCAGTACTTC. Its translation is CASSAAELQGVETQYF.

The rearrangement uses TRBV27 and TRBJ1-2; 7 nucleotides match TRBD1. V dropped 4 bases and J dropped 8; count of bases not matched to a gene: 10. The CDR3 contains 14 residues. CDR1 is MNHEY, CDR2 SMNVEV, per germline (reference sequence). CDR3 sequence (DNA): TGTGCCAGCAGTTGGGACAGCGGAGTCTCGGGCTACACCTTC. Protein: CASSWDSGVSGYTF.

CDR3 residues: CASSPRARGANRPYEQYF. The CDR3 DNA is TGTGCCAGTAGTCCTCGGGCGCGGGGGGCCAACCGACCCTACGAGCAGTACTTC. The chain links TRBV19 to TRBJ2-7; 8 bases line up with TRBD2. Germline CDR1 is LNHDA and CDR2 is SQIVND (reference sequence). The CDR3 has 18 residues. The V and J ends lost 5 bases and 2 bases, in that order; junction bases with no gene match: 17.

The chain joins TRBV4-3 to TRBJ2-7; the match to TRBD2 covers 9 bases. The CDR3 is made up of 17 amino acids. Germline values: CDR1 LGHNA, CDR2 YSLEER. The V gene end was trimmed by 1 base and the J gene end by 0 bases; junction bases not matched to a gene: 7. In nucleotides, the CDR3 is TGCGCCAGCAGCCAAGGTCACCCTAGCGGGGACTCCTACGAGCAGTACTTC. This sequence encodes CASSQGHPSGDSYEQYF.

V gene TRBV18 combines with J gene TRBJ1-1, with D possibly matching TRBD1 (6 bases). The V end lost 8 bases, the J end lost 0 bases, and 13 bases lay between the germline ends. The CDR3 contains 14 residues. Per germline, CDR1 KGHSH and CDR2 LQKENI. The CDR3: CASAGQSVNTEAFF. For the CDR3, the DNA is TGTGCCAGCGCAGGACAGAGCGTGAACACTGAAGCTTTCTTT.

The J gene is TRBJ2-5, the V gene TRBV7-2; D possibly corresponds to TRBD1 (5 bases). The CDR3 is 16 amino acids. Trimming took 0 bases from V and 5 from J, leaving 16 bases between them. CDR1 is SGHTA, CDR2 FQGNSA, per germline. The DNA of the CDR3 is TGTGCCAGCAGCTTAGCGGGCAGGGCAGGGTCCGAGACCCAGTACTTC. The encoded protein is CASSLAGRAGSETQYF.

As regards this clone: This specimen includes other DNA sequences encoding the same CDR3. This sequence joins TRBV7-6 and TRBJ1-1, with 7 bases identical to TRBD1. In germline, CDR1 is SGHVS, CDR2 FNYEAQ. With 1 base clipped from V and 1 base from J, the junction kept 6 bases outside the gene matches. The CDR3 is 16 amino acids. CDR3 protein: CASSLGQGGSNTEAFF. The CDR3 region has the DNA TGTGCCAGCAGCTTAGGGCAGGGGGGTTCGAACACTGAAGCTTTCTTT.

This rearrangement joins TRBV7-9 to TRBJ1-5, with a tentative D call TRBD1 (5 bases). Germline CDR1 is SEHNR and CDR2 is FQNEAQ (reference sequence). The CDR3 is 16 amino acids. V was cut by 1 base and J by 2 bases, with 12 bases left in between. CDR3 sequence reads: CASSLGIGVGNQPQHF. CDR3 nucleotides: TGTGCCAGCAGCTTAGGCATAGGGGTAGGCAATCAGCCCCAGCATTTT.

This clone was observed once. Here the CDR3 DNA reads TGTGCCAGCACACAAAGGGAGGGGTATTCACCCCTCCACTTT. This sequence encodes CASTQREGYSPLHF. The chain has TRBV28 and TRBJ1-6, with D possibly being TRBD1 (5 bases). Trimming stripped 7 bases from V and 8 bases from J, with 15 bases between. Germline values: CDR1 MDHEN, CDR2 SYDVKM. The CDR3 loop spans 14 amino acids.

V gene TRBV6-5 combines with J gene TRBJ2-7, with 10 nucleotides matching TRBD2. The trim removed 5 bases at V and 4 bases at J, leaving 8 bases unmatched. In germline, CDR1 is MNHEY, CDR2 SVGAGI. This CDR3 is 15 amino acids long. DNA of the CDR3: TGTGCCAGCAGTCCGGCGGCTAGCGGGAGATACGAGCAGTACTTC. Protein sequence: CASSPAASGRYEQYF.

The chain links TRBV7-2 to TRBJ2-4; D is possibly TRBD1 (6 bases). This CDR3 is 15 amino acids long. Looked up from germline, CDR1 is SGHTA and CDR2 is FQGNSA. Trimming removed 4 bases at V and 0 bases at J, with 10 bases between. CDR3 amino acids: CASSSEGVAKNIQYF. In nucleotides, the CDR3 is TGTGCCAGCAGCTCCGAGGGGGTAGCCAAAAACATTCAGTACTTC.

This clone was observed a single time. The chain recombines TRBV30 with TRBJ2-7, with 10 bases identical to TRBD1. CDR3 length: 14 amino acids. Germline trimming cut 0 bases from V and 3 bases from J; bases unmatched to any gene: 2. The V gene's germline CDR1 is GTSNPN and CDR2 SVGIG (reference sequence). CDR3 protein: CAWSVGTGVYEQYF. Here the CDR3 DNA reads TGTGCCTGGAGTGTGGGGACAGGGGTCTACGAGCAGTACTTC.